The T cell receptor (beta chain) under discussion was sequenced for a study of T cell repertoires in cytomegalovirus infection. The CDR3 sequence is 15 residues long. The germline CDR1 and CDR2 sequences are SGHVS and FNYEAQ. Deletions cut 0 bases from V and 7 bases from J, with 15 bases between. Using its own MiXCR run on the reads, TCRdb lists one record per CDR3 protein. The sample lists approximately 1,000,000 distinct CDR3 sequences; more than 25% were seen once. A note on this clonotype: Its target is unknown.

The sequencing here drew on cultured CD8+ T cells from PBMCs, taken from culture after CMV antigen stimulation. The chain has TRBV7-6 and TRBJ1-1; TRBD1 might be the D (5 bases). The clonotype was recovered from a human donor in good health (CMV status not recorded). Some clones in this sample may be carry-over from other donors' samples. The chain's CDR3 is CASSLAGAHDLEAFF. CDR3 DNA: TGTGCCAGCAGCTTAGCCGGGGCCCATGACCTTGAAGCTTTCTTT.